Listed below are T cell receptor beta chains from one sample, sequenced in a study of blood T cell repertoires in COVID-19. Measured with immunoSEQ multiplex PCR; TCRdb has only the in-frame clones, and not every one. Among around 160,000 clones listed, about 90% were seen once. The sample taken for sequencing was peripheral blood. The origin of the receptors is an older man with acute or convalescent COVID-19. Each CDR3 is given with its conserved first and last residue. Each record gives: V gene, J gene, CDR3 protein.

TRBV4-1	TRBJ2-1	CASSQSTSLSYNEQFF
TRBV30	TRBJ2-7	CASSATGNANEQYF
TRBV5-4	TRBJ2-2	CASSLPGTGELFF
TRBV30	TRBJ1-2	CAWTRGTFNYGYTF
TRBV5-1	TRBJ2-6	CASSAGQGQPGANVLTF
TRBV5-1	TRBJ1-1	CASSLEGRGGTEAFF
TRBV5-5	TRBJ1-5	CASSSTREQPQHF
TRBV5-1	TRBJ2-1	CASSTTGGSYNEQFF
TRBV19	TRBJ1-6	CASSREDSAMDSPLHF
TRBV2	TRBJ1-6	CASGQGPSNNSPLHF
TRBV29-1	TRBJ1-3	CSARGGSGNTIYF
TRBV10-3	TRBJ2-3	CAISGEYTDTQYF
TRBV7-2	TRBJ1-6	CASSLGQIPNSPLHF
TRBV29-1	TRBJ1-4	CSVEGGTGQEKLFF
TRBV5-1	TRBJ1-3	CASSKTGDSGNTIYF
TRBV29-1	TRBJ1-5	CSVGGRSGVERGNQPQHF
TRBV2	TRBJ1-3	CASHASSGNTIYF
TRBV5-1	TRBJ1-2	CASSLEGQGKGYTF
TRBV5-1	TRBJ2-1	CASSLGTGTLYNEQFF
TRBV28	TRBJ2-3	CASSSPSGLAGGTDTQYF
TRBV11-2	TRBJ2-2	CASSGTGVGTGELFF
TRBV18	TRBJ2-7	CASSQGTYEQYF
TRBV5-6	TRBJ1-3	CASSLPYGNTIYF
TRBV2	TRBJ1-5	CASSVTENQPQHF
TRBV19	TRBJ1-2	CASSTAGSPWGYTF
TRBV27	TRBJ2-3	CASSFLVGGTDTQYF
TRBV5-1	TRBJ2-2	CASSLYGGELFF
TRBV6-5	TRBJ1-2	CASSPDRASGYTF
TRBV18	TRBJ2-5	CASSPPGGAETQYF
TRBV28	TRBJ2-5	CASSSMSLLRETQYF
TRBV29-1	TRBJ2-2	CSVGGDTGELFF
TRBV6-1	TRBJ2-7	CASSGTTGSSYEQYF
TRBV2	TRBJ2-1	CASSPDIYNEQFF
TRBV3-1/TRBV3-2	TRBJ2-5	CASRRDSETQYF
TRBV7-6	TRBJ1-3	CASSLLAAGSVNTIYF
TRBV21-1	TRBJ1-4	CASSKSPSGDEKLFF
TRBV2	TRBJ1-4	CASSAGRGTNEKLFF
TRBV6-5	TRBJ2-5	CASSPGQGFETQYF
TRBV3-1/TRBV3-2	TRBJ1-2	CASSQDGIYGYTF
TRBV19	TRBJ2-7	CASSLTGLGEYEQYF
TRBV6-5	TRBJ2-7	CASSEAGVSSYEQYF
TRBV6-5	TRBJ2-2	CASSYKGVRELFF
TRBV4-2	TRBJ1-2	CASSQASHGDDYGYTF
TRBV19	TRBJ2-1	CASSIGDRGHNEQFF
TRBV5-1	TRBJ1-1	CASSWTGGENTEAFF
TRBV11-2	TRBJ1-4	CASSPDVGANEKLFF
TRBV7-2	TRBJ2-7	CASSFTQTSPVGEQYF
TRBV9	TRBJ1-3	CASSVHRADGNTIYF
TRBV5-1	TRBJ2-2	CASSLVPAGATTGELFF
TRBV5-1	TRBJ2-1	CASSPSPLSYNEQFF
TRBV2	TRBJ2-2	CASRGQTVNTGELFF
TRBV5-1	TRBJ2-1	CASSFGQGGTEQFF